Listed below are T cell receptor beta chains from one sample, sequenced in a study of OX40 agonist ivuxolimab in advanced cancers. Only in-frame clones appear in the TCRdb table, and some are missing; sequencing was by immunoSEQ multiplex PCR. This table has 80,000 to 100,000 clones, 92% appearing once. This specimen was CD4+ or CD8+ T cells sorted from blood, taken in a trial of the OX40 agonist ivuxolimab. The receptors were sampled from an adult with an advanced solid tumor such as melanoma, head and neck, liver or kidney cancer. The CDR3 runs from the conserved cysteine through the conserved F or W. A D gene is named only where the DNA matches it firmly. Clone size is stated in some rows and not others, as once, few, many or a class when expanded.

DNA,CDR3,size,D,V,J
TGTGCCAGCAGCGTAGATGGCTCCTGGGCTCTCCCAGATACGCAGTATTTT,CASSVDGSWALPDTQYF,NA,NA,TRBV9,TRBJ2-3
TGTGCCAGCTCACCGCGAGGGGGGAGCACAGATACGCAGTATTTT,CASSPRGGSTDTQYF,NA,NA,TRBV18,TRBJ2-3
TGTGCCAGCAGCCTAGGGACAGGGGGTCAAGAGACCCAGTACTTC,CASSLGTGGQETQYF,NA,TRBD1,TRBV7-9,TRBJ2-5
TGTGCCAGCATGAGCGGAGGGCGCCGGAACGAGCAGTACTTC,CASMSGGRRNEQYF,NA,NA,TRBV6-5,TRBJ2-7
TGTGCCAGCAGCCCCTTCACGGGACCCGACTCCTACGAGCAGTACTTC,CASSPFTGPDSYEQYF,NA,NA,TRBV13,TRBJ2-7
TGTGCCAGCAGCTTAGTAGATGGGACAGCGCGCTCCTACGAGCAGTACTTC,CASSLVDGTARSYEQYF,NA,TRBD1,TRBV7-9,TRBJ2-7
TGTGCCTGGAGGGGCGGCGGGGAGACCCAGTACTTC,CAWRGGGETQYF,once,NA,TRBV30,TRBJ2-5
TGTGCCAGCAGCGGACTAGCGGGCTCCTACGAGCAGTACTTC,CASSGLAGSYEQYF,NA,TRBD2,TRBV11-3,TRBJ2-7
TGTGCCAGCCGCGGCGGGGTTGGTAGCGGGGCCTCCTACAATGAGCAGTTCTTC,CASRGGVGSGASYNEQFF,NA,TRBD2,TRBV6-4,TRBJ2-1
TGTGCCAGCAGCTTGGACACGCAGTATTTT,CASSLDTQYF,NA,NA,TRBV7-3,TRBJ2-3
TGTGCCAGTAGTATCAAGGTATGGGGCGAAGCTTTCTTT,CASSIKVWGEAFF,NA,NA,TRBV19,TRBJ1-1
TGTGCCAGCAGTTACGGACAACACACTGAAGCTTTCTTT,CASSYGQHTEAFF,NA,NA,TRBV6-5,TRBJ1-1
TGTGCCAGCAGCCGTAACAGGGGTCACGAGCAGTACTTC,CASSRNRGHEQYF,NA,TRBD1,TRBV5-6,TRBJ2-7
TGTGCCAGCAGCCCGAGCCCGGGAGCACAATTCGCACGGGATACGCAGTATTTT,CASSPSPGAQFARDTQYF,NA,NA,TRBV7-2,TRBJ2-3
TGTGCCAGCAGTGACCGGACGGGCAATCAGCCCCAGCATTTT,CASSDRTGNQPQHF,few,NA,TRBV6-5,TRBJ1-5
TGTGCCAGCAGTTACTCGAGAGGGGGGGATCAGCCCCAGCATTTT,CASSYSRGGDQPQHF,few,NA,TRBV6-5,TRBJ1-5
TGTGCCAGCAGCTTTCGACAGGATTCTGCCCACGAGCAGTACTTC,CASSFRQDSAHEQYF,once,NA,TRBV11-2,TRBJ2-7
TGTGCCTGGAGTATCGTGGGACTAGCGGGGTTGCGCCCAGATACGCAGTATTTT,CAWSIVGLAGLRPDTQYF,once,TRBD2,TRBV30,TRBJ2-3
TGCGCCAGCAGCATCGGTGCCTCCTCAGATACGCAGTATTTT,CASSIGASSDTQYF,NA,NA,TRBV5-1,TRBJ2-3
TGTGCCTGGAGTGTACGTGCCGGGGGCACCTCTGGAAACACCATATATTTT,CAWSVRAGGTSGNTIYF,NA,NA,TRBV30,TRBJ1-3
TGTGCATTGAGGACTAGCGGAAAAGAGACCCAGTACTTC,CALRTSGKETQYF,NA,TRBD2,TRBV6-1,TRBJ2-5
TGTGCCAGCAGCTTAGCGGGGGGACTCCCTGCCTCAAGCTACACCTTC,CASSLAGGLPASSYTF,few,NA,TRBV7-6,TRBJ1-2
TGTGCCAGCAGCCCTCTCCCCAACAGGGATGGTGGAGGCTACACCTTC,CASSPLPNRDGGGYTF,once,NA,TRBV7-3,TRBJ1-2
TGTGCCAGCAGTTTAGATGGACAGGGTGGCTATGGCTACACCTTC,CASSLDGQGGYGYTF,NA,TRBD1,TRBV27,TRBJ1-2
TGTGCCAGCACAGGGACTAGCGGGCATGAGCAGTTCTTC,CASTGTSGHEQFF,NA,TRBD2,TRBV18,TRBJ2-1
TGTGCCAGCCTCCCCGGCGCGGGATGGGAGACCCAGTACTTC,CASLPGAGWETQYF,NA,NA,TRBV6-5,TRBJ2-5
TGTGCCAGCTCACCAGAGACAGGTCGTGGCTACACCTTC,CASSPETGRGYTF,NA,NA,TRBV18,TRBJ1-2
TGCGCCAGCAGTGAGGACCATACGCAGTATTTT,CASSEDHTQYF,few,NA,TRBV10-1,TRBJ2-3
TGTGCCAGCAGCCCCGGGGGCACAGATACGCAGTATTTT,CASSPGGTDTQYF,NA,NA,TRBV5-4,TRBJ2-3
TGTGCCAGTAGTATAGGGCAGGGGGCTCAGCCCCAGCATTTT,CASSIGQGAQPQHF,NA,TRBD1,TRBV19,TRBJ1-5
TGCGCCAGCAGACTAGCGGGAGGATCCTCCTACAATGAGCAGTTCTTC,CASRLAGGSSYNEQFF,NA,TRBD2,TRBV5-1,TRBJ2-1
TGCGCCAGCAGCATTCTAGCGGGCGGCGTTGGCTCCTACGAGCAGTACTTC,CASSILAGGVGSYEQYF,few,TRBD2,TRBV10-2,TRBJ2-7
TGTGCCAGCAGTCCCTTCGTGGACTCTGGAAACACCATATATTTT,CASSPFVDSGNTIYF,NA,NA,TRBV6-5,TRBJ1-3